This entry is about one T cell receptor beta chain. What it binds is not known. Sequenced by immunoSEQ multiplex PCR; TCRdb stores in-frame clones only, minus some. The sample lists 60,000 to 70,000 clones, around four fifths seen once, with 3.8% in the top ten. This sample is drawn from a study of a mutant IDH1 vaccine in newly diagnosed glioma. Time point here: week 47, end of study. What each vaccine dose contained was 300 ug of mutant IDH1 20-mer peptide, accompanied by topical imiquimod. The CDR3 is 15 amino acids. Germline lookup yields CDR1 LNHDA and CDR2 SQIVND (reference sequence). V was clipped by 6 bases and J by 9 bases, with 21 bases between them.

This TCR came from a man aged 25-45 years with glioma. The sample in question was PBMCs, obtained from a glioma patient whose treatment included an IDH1 peptide vaccine. This sequence joins TRBV19 and TRBJ2-4, with D maybe TRBD1 (6 bases). The CDR3 DNA reads TGTGCCAGTAGGGACAGCCCCCGGACCTCAACCATTCAGTACTTC. Protein sequence: CASRDSPRTSTIQYF.